These 7 T cell receptor beta chains were sequenced from one sample in a study of cytomegalovirus exposure and HLA in healthy donors. The table came from immunoSEQ multiplex PCR; TCRdb's copy has only in-frame clones and leaves some out. The sample includes 55,000 to 70,000 clones, about 91% seen only once; the top ten take over 4%. The sample taken for sequencing was PBMCs. The receptors come from a man between 18 and 35 years old in good health and CMV-seropositive.

The chain combines TRBV2 with TRBJ2-1; 9 bases align to TRBD2. The CDR3 consists of 17 residues. V trimming: 2 bases; J trimming: 2 bases; junction bases outside the gene matches: 7. Germline V gene data show CDR1 as SNHLY and CDR2 as FYNNEI. The CDR3 DNA sequence: TGTGCCAGCAGTGAACGGTGGACTAGCGCACCCTACAATGAGCAGTTCTTC. This translates into CASSERWTSAPYNEQFF.

The rearrangement links TRBV4-1 to TRBJ2-3; D may be TRBD2 (6 bases). The CDR3 consists of 15 residues. In germline, CDR1 is MGHRA, CDR2 YSYEKL. Trimming removed 1 base at V and 5 bases at J, with 13 bases between. The CDR3 coding sequence is TGCGCCAGCAGCCAAGGTCAGCGGGCGGTAGATACGCAGTATTTT. It codes for CASSQGQRAVDTQYF.

This clone was counted a single time. The J gene is TRBJ2-1, the V gene TRBV14; TRBD2 aligns across 8 bases. CDR3 length: 18 amino acids. Unmatched junction bases numbered 14, after V lost 2 bases and J lost 5 bases. CDR1 is SGHDN and CDR2 is FVKESK in the germline V gene. CDR3 loop: CASSQQLTTGLGNNEQFF. In nucleotides, the CDR3 is TGTGCCAGCAGCCAACAATTAACAACGGGACTAGGGAACAATGAGCAGTTCTTC.

This chain links TRBV18 with TRBJ2-1, with TRBD2 identical over 11 bases. CDR1 and CDR2 (germline): KGHSH, LQKENI. The CDR3 consists of 15 residues. Unmatched junction bases numbered 2, after V lost 4 bases and J lost 3 bases. CDR3 sequence reads: CASSLGTSGYNEQFF. DNA of the CDR3: TGTGCCAGCTCACTGGGGACTAGCGGCTACAATGAGCAGTTCTTC.

The chain is built from TRBV5-1 and TRBJ2-1; D not certain. The CDR3 extends over 12 amino acids. Germline CDR1 is SGHRS and CDR2 is YFSETQ. Trimming took 4 bases from V and 6 from J, leaving 8 bases between them. The CDR3 sequence is CASSLPSNEQFF. The CDR3 nucleotides are TGCGCCAGCAGCCTTCCTTCCAATGAGCAGTTCTTC.

The V call is TRBV28, the J call TRBJ1-1, with 10 bases lining up with TRBD1. With V trimmed by 6 bases and J by 5 bases, 12 bases remained unmatched. CDR3 length: 16 amino acids. From germline, CDR1 is MDHEN and CDR2 SYDVKM. The CDR3 coding sequence is TGTGCCAGCAGGCGACAGGGGGCGGTAGTTATGACTGAAGCTTTCTTT. It translates to CASRRQGAVVMTEAFF.

This chain links TRBV27 with TRBJ2-3; D may be TRBD1 (5 bases). The CDR3 is made up of 14 amino acids. Trimming cost V 5 bases and J 0 bases, with 9 bases left between them. CDR1 and CDR2 from the germline V gene are MNHEY and SMNVEV (reference sequence). The CDR3 sequence is CASSVKGSTDTQYF. The CDR3 nucleotides are TGTGCCAGCAGTGTAAAGGGGAGCACAGATACGCAGTATTTT.